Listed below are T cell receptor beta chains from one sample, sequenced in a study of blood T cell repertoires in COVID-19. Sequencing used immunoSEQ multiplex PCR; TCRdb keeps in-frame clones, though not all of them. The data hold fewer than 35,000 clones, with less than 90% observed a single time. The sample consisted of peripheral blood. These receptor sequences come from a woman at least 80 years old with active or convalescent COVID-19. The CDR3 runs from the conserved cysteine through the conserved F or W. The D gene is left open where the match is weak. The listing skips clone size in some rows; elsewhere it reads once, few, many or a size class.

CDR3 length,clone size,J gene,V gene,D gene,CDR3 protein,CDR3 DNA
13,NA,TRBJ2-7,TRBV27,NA,CASRGGGGGGQYF,TGTGCCAGCAGGGGAGGGGGGGGCGGTGGGCAGTACTTC
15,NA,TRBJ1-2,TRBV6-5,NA,CASSMDRRTWFGYTF,TGTGCCAGCAGTATGGACAGACGAACTTGGTTTGGCTACACCTTC
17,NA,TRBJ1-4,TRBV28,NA,CASSLVGGQPTNEKLFF,TGTGCCAGCAGTTTGGTTGGCGGACAGCCAACTAATGAAAAACTGTTTTTT
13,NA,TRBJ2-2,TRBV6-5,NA,CASRLTETGELFF,TGTGCCAGCAGACTTACTGAAACCGGGGAGCTGTTTTTT
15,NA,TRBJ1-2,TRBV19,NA,CASRTEPGGVYGYTF,TGTGCCAGTAGGACAGAACCAGGTGGAGTGTATGGCTACACCTTC
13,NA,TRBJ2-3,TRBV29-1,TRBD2,CSVQRGGTDTQYF,TGCAGCGTTCAGCGGGGGGGCACAGATACGCAGTATTTT
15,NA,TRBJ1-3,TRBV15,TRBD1,CATSRDRGAGNTIYF,TGTGCCACCAGCAGAGACAGGGGGGCTGGAAACACCATATATTTT
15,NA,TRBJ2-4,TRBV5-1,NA,CASSLTTHLKNIQYF,TGCGCCAGCAGCTTGACAACGCACCTCAAAAACATTCAGTACTTC
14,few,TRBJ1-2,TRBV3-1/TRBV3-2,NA,CASSQSESVYGYTF,TGTGCCAGCAGCCAATCGGAGTCTGTTTATGGCTACACCTTC
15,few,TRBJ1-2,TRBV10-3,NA,CAISDEYSKNYGYTF,TGTGCCATCAGTGATGAGTATTCTAAGAACTATGGCTACACCTTC
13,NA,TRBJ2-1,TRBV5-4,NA,CASSLGGASEQFF,TGTGCCAGCAGCTTAGGGGGGGCATCTGAGCAGTTCTTC
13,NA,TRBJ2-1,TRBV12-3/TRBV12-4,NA,CASSFAGNNEQFF,TGTGCCAGCAGTTTTGCGGGGAACAATGAGCAGTTCTTC
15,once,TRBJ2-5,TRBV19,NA,CASSIMYRGQETQYF,TGTGCCAGTAGTATAATGTACCGGGGACAAGAGACCCAGTACTTC
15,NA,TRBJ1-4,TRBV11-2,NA,CASSPPAGDTEKLFF,TGTGCCAGCAGCCCCCCGGCAGGTGATACTGAAAAACTGTTTTTT
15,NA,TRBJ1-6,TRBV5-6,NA,CASSLGRGSNSPLHF,TGTGCCAGCAGCTTGGGGAGGGGAAGCAATTCACCCCTCCACTTT
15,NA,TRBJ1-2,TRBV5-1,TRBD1,CASSLGTGVNYGYTF,TGCGCCAGCAGCTTGGGGACAGGGGTCAACTATGGCTACACCTTC
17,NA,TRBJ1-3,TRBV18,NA,CASSHTDRQSSGNTIYF,TGTGCCAGCTCACATACAGACAGGCAGAGCTCTGGAAACACCATATATTTT
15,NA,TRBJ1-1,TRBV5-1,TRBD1,CASSSTGQGYTEAFF,TGCGCCAGCAGCTCGACGGGACAGGGGTACACTGAAGCTTTCTTT
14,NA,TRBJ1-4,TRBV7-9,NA,CASSPGVRNEKLFF,TGTGCCAGCAGCCCAGGGGTTCGAAATGAAAAACTGTTTTTT
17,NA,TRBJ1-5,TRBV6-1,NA,CASSETHRTKGNQPQHF,TGTGCCAGCAGTGAAACGCACAGGACAAAGGGCAATCAGCCCCAGCATTTT
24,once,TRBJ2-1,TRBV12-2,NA,CASPVPTLAVGPSGSGVRHNEQFF,TGTGCAAGTCCCGTACCTACGCTGGCGGTAGGGCCGTCCGGGTCGGGGGTGAGACACAATGAGCAGTTCTTC
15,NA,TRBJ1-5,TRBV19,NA,CASSKDGVGGQPQHF,TGTGCCAGTAGTAAAGACGGGGTAGGAGGTCAGCCCCAGCATTTT
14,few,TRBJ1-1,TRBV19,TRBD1,CASSIRTGSTEAFF,TGTGCCAGTAGTATTCGGACAGGGAGTACTGAAGCTTTCTTT
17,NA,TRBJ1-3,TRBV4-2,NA,CASSQGLQGSSGNTIYF,TGTGCCAGCAGCCAAGGATTACAGGGAAGTTCTGGAAACACCATATATTTT
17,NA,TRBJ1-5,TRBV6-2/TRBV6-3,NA,CASSYPTGLTGNQPQHF,TGTGCCAGCAGTTACCCGACAGGCCTGACTGGCAATCAGCCCCAGCATTTT
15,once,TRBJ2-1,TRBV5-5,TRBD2,CASSLGLAGNNEQFF,TGTGCCAGCAGCCTCGGACTAGCGGGCAACAATGAGCAGTTCTTC
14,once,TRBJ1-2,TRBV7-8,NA,CASSLDGAPYGYTF,TGTGCCAGCAGCTTAGATGGGGCCCCCTATGGCTACACCTTC
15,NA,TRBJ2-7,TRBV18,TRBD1,CASSGGTGALYEQYF,TGTGCCAGCTCAGGCGGGACAGGGGCTCTGTACGAGCAGTACTTC
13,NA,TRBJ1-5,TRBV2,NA,CASSGQINQPQHF,TGTGCCAGCAGTGGGCAGATTAATCAGCCCCAGCATTTT